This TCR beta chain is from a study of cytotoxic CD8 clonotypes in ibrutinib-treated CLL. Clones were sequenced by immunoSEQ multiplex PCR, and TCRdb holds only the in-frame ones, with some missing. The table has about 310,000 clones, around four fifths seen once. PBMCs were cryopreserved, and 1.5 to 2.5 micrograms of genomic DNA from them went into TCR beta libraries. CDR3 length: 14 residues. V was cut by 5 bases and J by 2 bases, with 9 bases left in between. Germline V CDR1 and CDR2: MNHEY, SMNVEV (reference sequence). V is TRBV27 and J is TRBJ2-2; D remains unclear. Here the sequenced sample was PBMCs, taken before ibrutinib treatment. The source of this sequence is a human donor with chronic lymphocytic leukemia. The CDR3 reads CASSHRVNTGELFF. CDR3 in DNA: TGTGCCAGCAGTCACAGAGTTAACACCGGGGAGCTGTTTTTT.